The 22 T cell receptor beta chains below were found in one sample sequenced in a study of cytomegalovirus exposure and HLA in healthy donors. This PCR relied on a set of 60 Vbeta primers and 13 Jbeta primers. Here immunoSEQ multiplex PCR was the method, and the copy in TCRdb shows in-frame clones only, minus some. The table has about 190,000 clones, under 80% seen once. Sequencing input: PBMCs. These receptor sequences come from a man aged 30-40 years in good health and CMV-seropositive.

This chain uses TRBV6-5 with TRBJ2-7; D unclear. Trimming shortened V by 6 bases and J by 7 bases, and 13 bases separated the two germline ends. The CDR3 contains 12 residues. Per germline, CDR1 MNHEY and CDR2 SVGAGI. The CDR3: CASSKPGLEQYF. CDR3 nucleotides: TGTGCCAGCAGCAAACCAGGTTTGGAGCAGTACTTC.

A few counts support this clone. This chain links TRBV6-1 with TRBJ2-1; 9 bases map to TRBD2. After removal of 7 bases from V and 6 bases from J, the junction contained 7 bases not matched to a gene. Germline CDR1 is MNHNS and CDR2 is SASEGT. The CDR3 covers 14 residues. The CDR3 spells CASTKREVLNEQFF. CDR3 coding DNA: TGTGCCAGCACCAAGCGGGAGGTACTCAATGAGCAGTTCTTC.

The chain recombines TRBV28 with TRBJ1-1; 7 nucleotides match TRBD1. The germline CDR1 and CDR2 sequences are MDHEN and SYDVKM. V was pared by 2 bases and J by 5 bases, with 8 bases of the junction left unmatched. The CDR3 is 15 amino acids. CDR3 in DNA: TGTGCCAGCAGTTTAAGGGACAGCGTGGGGACTGAAGCTTTCTTT. This codes for CASSLRDSVGTEAFF.

J is TRBJ2-1 and V is TRBV10-3, with 11 bases identical to TRBD2. This CDR3 has 13 amino acids. V shed 9 bases, J shed 8 bases, and the junction held 6 bases outside the gene matches. Germline V CDR1 and CDR2: ENHRY, SYGVKD. Here the CDR3 DNA reads TGTGCCATGACTAGCGGGAAGGGGGATGAGCAGTTCTTC. Its translation: CAMTSGKGDEQFF.

This clone has just a few counts. The chain employs TRBV29-1 and TRBJ2-1, with TRBD1 matching 10 bases. Germline CDR1 is SQVTM and CDR2 is ANQGSEA. CDR3 length: 14 residues. V was clipped by 3 bases and J by 7 bases; unmatched bases: 6. CDR3 residues: CSVEGTGAMNEQFF. As DNA, the CDR3 is TGCAGCGTTGAGGGGACAGGGGCCATGAATGAGCAGTTCTTC.

The rearrangement joins TRBV6-5 to TRBJ2-7; D unclear. The germline CDR1 and CDR2 sequences are MNHEY and SVGAGI. The CDR3 spans 12 residues. V was shortened by 6 bases and J by 2 bases, with 8 bases between the two germline ends. The CDR3 loop reads CASRNTPYEQYF. CDR3 DNA sequence: TGTGCCAGCAGGAACACCCCCTACGAGCAGTACTTC.

This sequence joins TRBV27 and TRBJ2-1; 8 bases align to TRBD2. Germline V gene data show CDR1 as MNHEY and CDR2 as SMNVEV (reference sequence). The CDR3 covers 16 residues. J lost 6 bases, V lost 3 bases, and 10 bases had no gene match. In DNA form, the CDR3 reads TGTGCCAGCAGTTTCCTCCTGGCGGGAGGTGTCAATGAGCAGTTCTTC. Encoded protein: CASSFLLAGGVNEQFF.

A few counts support this clone. The rearrangement joins TRBV4-3 to TRBJ2-3; D may be TRBD2 (5 bases). With 4 bases removed from V and 4 bases from J, the gap between germline ends came to 21 bases. Germline CDR1 and CDR2: LGHNA and YSLEER. This CDR3 has 17 amino acids. In nucleotides, the CDR3 is TGCGCCAGCAGCCGGGTCGGCCTCGGGGAAGGCGCAGATACGCAGTATTTT. This translates into CASSRVGLGEGADTQYF.

The table lists this clone with a count of one. The chain couples TRBV7-9 to TRBJ2-5; 7 nucleotides align to TRBD1. The V and J ends lost 5 bases and 1 base, in that order; junction bases with no gene match: 7. The CDR3 consists of 15 residues. Germline V gene sequence: CDR1 SEHNR, CDR2 FQNEAQ (reference sequence). CDR3 bases: TGTGCCAGCAGCCCCCTACAGGGGCTCCAAGAGACCCAGTACTTC. Translating it yields CASSPLQGLQETQYF.

The chain links TRBV6-6 to TRBJ1-5; D call uncertain. V was pared by 2 bases and J by 1 base, with 6 bases between. The CDR3 totals 14 residues. The V gene's germline CDR1 is MNHNY and CDR2 SVGAGI (reference sequence). CDR3 residues: CASSYPGSNQPQHF. Written as DNA, the CDR3 is TGTGCCAGCAGTTACCCGGGGAGCAATCAGCCCCAGCATTTT.

This clone was seen a handful of times. The chain is built from TRBV28 and TRBJ2-7; 7 bases match TRBD1. The CDR3 has 13 residues. Germline V gene data show CDR1 as MDHEN and CDR2 as SYDVKM. Trimming took 7 bases from V and 5 from J; bases not matched to a gene: 8. CDR3 coding DNA: TGTGCCAGCAATCCAGGGGGAAGGGACGAGCAGTACTTC. Protein sequence: CASNPGGRDEQYF. The variable domain in full, completed from reference TRBV28 and TRBJ2-7, reads DVKVTQSSRYLVKRTGEKVFLECVQDMDHENMFWYRQDPGLGLRLIYFSYDVKMKEKGDIPEGYSVSREKKERFSLILESASTNQTSMYLCASNPGGRDEQYFGPGTRLTVT.

CDR3 sequence reads: CASSLVGDTQYF. The CDR3 DNA follows: TGTGCCAGCAGCTTAGTCGGGGATACGCAGTATTTT. The chain carries TRBV7-2 and TRBJ2-3; D gene unclear. The CDR3 extends over 12 amino acids. CDR1 is SGHTA, CDR2 FQGNSA, per germline. V dropped 1 base and J dropped 6 bases, with 5 bases sitting between them.

The gene calls are TRBV5-1 and TRBJ2-3; the D gene is possibly TRBD2 (5 bases). V was shortened by 5 bases and J by 4 bases, with 11 bases between the two germline ends. CDR1 and CDR2 (germline): SGHRS, YFSETQ. The CDR3 extends over 13 amino acids. Here the CDR3 reads CASRASEADTQYF. As DNA, the CDR3 is TGCGCCAGCAGGGCCTCGGAGGCAGATACGCAGTATTTT.

This clone was counted a few times. The chain is built from TRBV28 and TRBJ1-2, with TRBD1 matching over 7 bases. Per the germline V gene, CDR1 is MDHEN and CDR2 is SYDVKM. This CDR3 spans 16 amino acids. V was clipped by 6 bases and J by 8 bases; unmatched bases: 18. CDR3 loop: CASRSHQGGVLGGYTF. As DNA, the CDR3 is TGTGCCAGCAGATCTCACCAAGGGGGCGTTCTAGGGGGCTACACCTTC.

This clone is a singleton in its sample. The chain employs TRBV7-2 and TRBJ2-7, with TRBD1 as a possible D gene (6 bases). Trimming left V 5 bases short and J 2 bases short, with 13 bases between. Germline V gene data show CDR1 as SGHTA and CDR2 as FQGNSA. The CDR3 loop spans 14 amino acids. DNA of the CDR3: TGTGCCAGCAGCCAGGGGCAGAAGCCCTACGAGCAGTACTTC. This sequence encodes CASSQGQKPYEQYF.

This clone was picked up one time. The rearrangement uses TRBV2 and TRBJ2-3; TRBD2 matches 11 bases. The germline V gene has CDR1 SNHLY and CDR2 FYNNEI. The V and J ends lost 1 base and 5 bases, in that order; junction bases with no gene match: 2. This CDR3 contains 15 residues. The CDR3 nucleotides read TGTGCCAGCAGTGAAGGTAGCGGGGGGGGAGATACGCAGTATTTT. This sequence encodes CASSEGSGGGDTQYF.

This chain joins TRBV2 and TRBJ1-1; D is possibly TRBD1 (6 bases). The germline V and J ends were trimmed by 0 bases and 4 bases, with 12 bases remaining between them. The CDR3 runs to 15 residues. Looked up from germline, CDR1 is SNHLY and CDR2 is FYNNEI. The CDR3 DNA follows: TGTGCCAGCAGTGAAGCGCCACAGGGTAGCACTGAAGCTTTCTTT. Amino acids: CASSEAPQGSTEAFF.

The CDR3 is CASSSDNFQPQHF. The CDR3 coding sequence is TGTGCCAGCAGTTCGGACAATTTTCAGCCCCAGCATTTT. The chain combines TRBV2 with TRBJ1-5, with D tentatively TRBD1 (5 bases). The V gene's germline CDR1 is SNHLY and CDR2 FYNNEI. Trimming removed 5 bases from V and 6 bases from J, with 11 bases in between. CDR3 length: 13 residues.

The CDR3 spells CASSPDRAYNEQFF. In DNA, the CDR3 is TGTGCCAGCAGCCCAGACAGGGCCTACAATGAGCAGTTCTTC. The V call is TRBV7-2, the J call TRBJ2-1; 7 bases are a match to TRBD1. The CDR3 runs 14 residues. The V segment lost 5 bases and the J segment 2 bases; nucleotides outside the gene matches: 3. In germline, CDR1 is SGHTA, CDR2 FQGNSA.

Here the CDR3 reads CASSETGIDTGELFF. CDR3 in DNA: TGTGCCAGCAGTGAAACAGGGATAGACACCGGGGAGCTGTTTTTT. The gene calls are TRBV2 and TRBJ2-2; TRBD1 is a possible D gene (6 bases). CDR1 SNHLY and CDR2 FYNNEI come from the germline V gene. V dropped 2 bases and J dropped 3 bases, with 10 bases sitting between them. The CDR3 is 15 amino acids.

The chain is built from TRBV18 and TRBJ2-4; tentative D call: TRBD1 (6 bases). Deletions cut 3 bases from V and 8 bases from J, with 17 bases between. The germline gives CDR1 KGHSH, CDR2 LQKENI. The CDR3 sequence is 15 residues long. The DNA of the CDR3 is TGTGCCAGCTCACCGTCCTCGGGACATAGGGACATTCAGTACTTC. Translating gives CASSPSSGHRDIQYF.

This clone has only one observation. This chain connects TRBV9 to TRBJ2-7, with TRBD1 matching over 7 bases. The CDR3 is 15 residues long. The junction had 6 bases not matched to a gene; V was cut back by 0 bases and J by 3 bases. Germline V gene lookup returns CDR1 SGDLS and CDR2 YYNGEE. Here the CDR3 reads CASSVGGTDLYEQYF. The CDR3 DNA reads TGTGCCAGCAGCGTAGGTGGGACAGATCTCTACGAGCAGTACTTC.